The clone carrying this T cell receptor beta chain was observed a few times. No antigen is known for it. The sample is drawn from a study of identical twins. Notes on the study in general: Memory repertoires showed no such pattern, whereas abundant cord blood beta clonotypes carried fewer insertions.

cDNA carried unique molecular identifiers, and a universal primer site was added by template switching. TCRdb analysed the 5' RACE reads with MiXCR anew, one entry per CDR3 protein. This table has about 700,000 distinct CDR3 sequences, 6.1% appearing once. Germline values: CDR1 KGHDR, CDR2 SFDVKD. V gave up 2 bases and J gave up 2 bases, with 8 bases separating them. The CDR3 contains 14 residues. The sample comprised naive T cells sorted from blood. The receptor was derived from a man between 18 and 35 years old in good health. The V call is TRBV24-1, the J call TRBJ1-1; D unresolved. The CDR3 DNA reads as TGTGCCACCAGTGATTCCCGTAGCAACACTGAAGCTTTCTTT. Translation: CATSDSRSNTEAFF.